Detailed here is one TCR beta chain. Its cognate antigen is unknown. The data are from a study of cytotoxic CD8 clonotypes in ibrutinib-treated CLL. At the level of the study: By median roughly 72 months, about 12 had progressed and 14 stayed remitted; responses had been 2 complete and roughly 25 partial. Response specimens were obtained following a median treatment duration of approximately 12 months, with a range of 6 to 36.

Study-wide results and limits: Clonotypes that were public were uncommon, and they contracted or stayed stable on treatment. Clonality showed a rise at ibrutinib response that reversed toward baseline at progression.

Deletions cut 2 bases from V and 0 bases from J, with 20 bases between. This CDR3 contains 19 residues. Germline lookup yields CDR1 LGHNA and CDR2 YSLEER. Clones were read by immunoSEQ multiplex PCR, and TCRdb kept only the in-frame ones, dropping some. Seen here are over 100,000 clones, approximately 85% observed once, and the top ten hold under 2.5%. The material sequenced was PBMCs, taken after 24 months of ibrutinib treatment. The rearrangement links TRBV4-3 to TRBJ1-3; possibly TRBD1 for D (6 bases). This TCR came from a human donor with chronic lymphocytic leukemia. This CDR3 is CASSQIRVTGVRSGNTIYF. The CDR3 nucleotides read TGCGCCAGCAGCCAAATAAGGGTGACAGGAGTTCGCTCTGGAAACACCATATATTTT.